This is a list of T cell receptor beta chains from one sample in a study of T-cell reconstitution after alpha-beta-depleted transplantation in children. Using its own MiXCR run on the PCR reads, TCRdb lists one record per CDR3 protein. The sample lists more than 550,000 distinct CDR3 sequences, about 10% occurring once. The source was PBMCs from the stem cell graft donor, collected from the stem cell graft. The receptors were sampled from a human donor who donated a stem cell graft to a child with acute myeloid leukemia. Both conserved end residues are part of each CDR3. A D gene is named only where the DNA matches it firmly. The size of a clone is reported for some rows only, either as once, few or many, or as a class for expanded clones.

>14|TRBV15|TRBD1|-
CATSRKGQTYEQYF
>16|TRBV6-1|TRBD2|many
CASSRTSGLANNEQFF
>16|TRBV3-1|TRBD2|-
CASSRGASGSYNEQFF
>14|TRBV20-1|-|few
CSAPKGGVNTEAFF
>13|TRBV9|-|-
CASSVEGRETQYF
>17|TRBV7-2|-|-
CASSPDRSPGNTGELFF
>14|TRBV15|TRBD1|many
CATSGQGAKDEQFF
>14|TRBV27|TRBD1|-
CASSQSTGPYEQYF
>11|TRBV30|-|few
CAWSAVGKAFF
>14|TRBV7-3|-|many
CASSLGGFYTEAFF
>16|TRBV29-1|TRBD2|many
CSVDGLADAGTLGQYF
>14|TRBV3-1|-|few
CASSHEVPYNEQFF
>15|TRBV5-5|-|few
CASSYRDFGTYEQYF
>14|TRBV11-2|TRBD1|few
CASSLVTGGWEQYF
>12|TRBV15|-|-
CATSRAHEKLFF
>15|TRBV6-1|-|-
CASALPGLGSYEQYF
>14|TRBV4-1|-|-
CASSQGQREETQYF
>13|TRBV29-1|-|-
CSVGEGWGTEAFF
>17|TRBV6-1|TRBD1|-
CASRQLWRTGRDEKLFF
>15|TRBV4-3|-|few
CASSQDLASVDEQYF
>14|TRBV2|-|-
CASSEYSSYNEQFF
>16|TRBV28|-|many
CNHFIRTQSHADTQYF
>13|TRBV10-3|TRBD1|many
CATERQGTDEQFF
>14|TRBV7-2|TRBD1|-
CASSSRDRGWGQFF
>14|TRBV12-3/TRBV12-4|-|many
CASSLKADSYEQYF
>15|TRBV10-3|TRBD2|many
CAISASGRAGNEQFF
>16|TRBV6-1|TRBD2|few
CASSGQTSGGFGEQYF
>14|TRBV4-3|-|many
CASSQDQLYNEQFF
>11|TRBV29-1|TRBD1|few
CSANDRGEAFF
>14|TRBV7-8|-|few
CASAIPGSNQPQHF
>17|TRBV7-3|TRBD1|-
CASSPRGPRWVDNEQFF
>15|TRBV20-1|TRBD2|-
CSARMTSSSQETQYF
>15|TRBV7-2|TRBD2|-
CASSYTSSGGDTQYF
>15|TRBV2|TRBD2|many
CASRQTSGSADTQYF
>16|TRBV7-6|TRBD1|few
CASSLVGTGGDSPLHF
>14|TRBV7-3|-|-
CASSSLAVPETQYF
>14|TRBV6-1|TRBD2|many
CASRGTSGRHEQFF
>13|TRBV12-3/TRBV12-4|-|-
CASQGPGVNEQFF
>14|TRBV20-1|TRBD2|-
CSAAGLAGSYEQYF
>17|TRBV6-4|TRBD1|many
CASSDTGQGANTGELFF
>14|TRBV9|TRBD2|-
CASSGTSRNGELFF
>14|TRBV4-3|-|-
CASSQDYGPNEAFF
>14|TRBV5-1|-|many
CASSLEGSQETQYF
>16|TRBV24-1|TRBD1|-
CATSDFGDRGGGEQFF
>16|TRBV6-5|TRBD1|few
CASSSHSDRGRETQYF